Shown below are 18 T cell receptor beta chains from a single sample sequenced in a study of radiotherapy plus CTLA-4 blockade in lung cancer. TCRdb keeps only in-frame clones here, not all; method: immunoSEQ multiplex PCR. The sample has 35,000 to 45,000 clones, about 67% seen once. The input for sequencing was peripheral blood, taken from a patient treated with radiotherapy plus ipilimumab. The receptor set was obtained from a human donor with non-small cell lung cancer who had a partial response to radiotherapy plus ipilimumab.

V is TRBV29-1 and J is TRBJ2-1; D perhaps matches TRBD1 (5 bases). CDR3 length: 12 residues. Looked up from germline, CDR1 is SQVTM and CDR2 is ANQGSEA. V lost 3 bases, J lost 2 bases, and 5 bases lay in between. DNA for the CDR3: TGCAGCGTTGACAGGGCCTACAATGAGCAGTTCTTC. Amino acids: CSVDRAYNEQFF.

V and J are TRBV4-1 and TRBJ2-3; TRBD2 matches at 10 bases. The germline CDR1 and CDR2 sequences are MGHRA and YSYEKL. The V gene end was trimmed by 1 base and the J gene end by 1 base; junction bases not matched to a gene: 5. The CDR3 length is 17 residues. CDR3 loop: CASSQGRLAGGTDTQYF. The CDR3, as DNA: TGCGCCAGCAGCCAAGGTCGGCTAGCGGGGGGCACAGATACGCAGTATTTT.

V and J are TRBV5-4 and TRBJ2-4, with 11 bases aligning to TRBD1. This CDR3 region has 14 residues. The germline gives CDR1 SGHNT, CDR2 YYREEE (reference sequence). J gave up 8 bases and V 4 bases, and 5 bases lay outside the gene matches. This CDR3 reads CASSLGTGGDIQYF. The CDR3, as DNA: TGTGCCAGCAGCCTCGGGACAGGGGGGGACATTCAGTACTTC.

The V gene is TRBV5-6, the J gene TRBJ1-1; D remains unclear. Germline loops: CDR1 SGHDT, CDR2 YYEEEE. The CDR3 is 11 residues long. V was shortened by 4 bases and J by 6 bases, with 7 bases between the two germline ends. The CDR3 reads CASSRRAEAFF. The CDR3 nucleotides are TGTGCCAGCAGCCGCCGGGCTGAAGCTTTCTTT.

This rearrangement joins TRBV19 to TRBJ1-4; 9 nucleotides match TRBD1. Looked up from germline, CDR1 is LNHDA and CDR2 is SQIVND (reference sequence). This CDR3 is built from 16 residues. J gave up 5 bases and V 3 bases, and 7 bases lay outside the gene matches. The CDR3: CASSIQPGTGNEKLFF. CDR3 nucleotides: TGTGCCAGTAGTATCCAGCCCGGGACAGGGAATGAAAAACTGTTTTTT.

This chain connects TRBV5-4 to TRBJ1-2, with a weak D call TRBD1 (6 bases). The CDR3 loop spans 14 amino acids. V was pared by 1 base and J by 6 bases, with 13 bases between. Per germline, CDR1 SGHNT and CDR2 YYREEE (reference sequence). In DNA form, the CDR3 reads TGTGCCAGCAGCTTGCCCAGGGGAGCGGATGGCTACACCTTC. Translated: CASSLPRGADGYTF.

This chain links TRBV5-3 with TRBJ1-4; D perhaps matches TRBD1 (6 bases). TRBV5-3 belongs to the ORF category, with a function that is uncertain. The V and J ends lost 3 bases and 7 bases respectively, with 10 bases between them. The length of the CDR3 is 13 residues. The CDR3 coding sequence is TGTGCCAGAAGCTGGGGGACACTTGAAAAACTGTTTTTT. Translated, it gives CARSWGTLEKLFF.

The V gene is TRBV7-9, the J gene TRBJ2-7; maybe TRBD1 (6 bases). The germline gives CDR1 SEHNR, CDR2 FQNEAQ (reference sequence). With 4 bases removed from V and 3 bases from J, the gap between germline ends came to 13 bases. The CDR3 sequence is 14 residues long. The DNA for the CDR3 is TGTGCCAGCAGCTGGAGTGGGGGCAACTACGAGCAGTACTTC. Translation gives CASSWSGGNYEQYF. Filled out from reference TRBV7-9 and TRBJ2-7, the complete variable domain reads DTGVSQNPRHKITKRGQNVTFRCDPISEHNRLYWYRQTLGQGPEFLTYFQNEAQLEKSRLLSDRFSAERPKGSFSTLEIQRTEQGDSAMYLCASSWSGGNYEQYFGPGTRLTVT.

J is TRBJ1-2 and V is TRBV6-5; 7 nucleotides align to TRBD1. CDR3 length: 15 residues. V shed 6 bases and J 3 bases; nucleotides not matched to a gene: 10. Germline values: CDR1 MNHEY, CDR2 SVGAGI. CDR3 loop: CASSRYRGKDYGYTF. CDR3 nucleotide sequence: TGTGCCAGCAGCCGTTACAGGGGTAAAGACTATGGCTACACCTTC.

The rearrangement uses TRBV30 and TRBJ2-7; 8 nucleotides align to TRBD2. The V gene's germline CDR1 is GTSNPN and CDR2 SVGIG (reference sequence). Germline trimming cut 4 bases from V and 0 bases from J; bases unmatched to any gene: 5. This CDR3 is 14 amino acids long. The CDR3 bases are TGTGCCTGGAAGCTGACTAGCGCCTCCTACGAGCAGTACTTC. As protein: CAWKLTSASYEQYF.

Here the CDR3 DNA reads TGTGCCAGCAGCTTGGGGATCCGGGGGGAGACCCAGTACTTC. Protein product: CASSLGIRGETQYF. The chain employs TRBV5-6 and TRBJ2-5, with D perhaps TRBD2 (6 bases). Germline CDR1 and CDR2: SGHDT and YYEEEE. The V end was cut by 0 bases, the J end by 5 bases, with 11 bases between. This CDR3 is built from 14 residues.

The chain joins TRBV18 to TRBJ2-7; D possibly corresponds to TRBD2 (5 bases). CDR1 and CDR2 from the germline V gene are KGHSH and LQKENI. With 3 bases removed from V and 7 bases from J, the gap between germline ends came to 10 bases. This CDR3 is 12 amino acids long. CDR3 residues: CASSPSGKEQYF. For the CDR3, the DNA is TGTGCCAGCTCACCGTCGGGAAAGGAGCAGTACTTC.

J is TRBJ1-3 and V is TRBV19; tentative D call: TRBD1 (6 bases). The V end was cut by 4 bases, the J end by 0 bases, with 10 bases between. The germline gives CDR1 LNHDA, CDR2 SQIVND (reference sequence). The CDR3 totals 15 residues. The CDR3 coding sequence is TGTGCCAGTAGTAGCAGGGGTATCTCTGGAAACACCATATATTTT. Protein: CASSSRGISGNTIYF. The full variable domain, rest sourced from reference TRBV19 and TRBJ1-3, is DGGITQSPKYLFRKEGQNVTLSCEQNLNHDAMYWYRQDPGQGLRLIYYSQIVNDFQKGDIAEGYSVSREKKESFPLTVTSAQKNPTAFYLCASSSRGISGNTIYFGEGSWLTVV.

This clone was detected a few times. This chain uses TRBV6-5 with TRBJ2-3; D not resolved. Trimming shortened V by 0 bases and J by 8 bases, and 9 bases separated the two germline ends. This CDR3 is 13 amino acids long. Germline-derived CDR1 and CDR2 are MNHEY and SVGAGI. CDR3 amino acids: CASSYSGPGTQYF. The CDR3 DNA is TGTGCCAGCAGTTACTCTGGTCCGGGTACGCAGTATTTT.

This clone showed up just a few times. This sequence joins TRBV29-1 and TRBJ2-7; TRBD2 matches at 12 bases. The V segment lost 1 base and the J segment 2 bases; nucleotides outside the gene matches: 6. This CDR3 has 16 residues. In germline, CDR1 is SQVTM, CDR2 ANQGSEA. Here the CDR3 reads CSVEGGTSGRPYEQYF. CDR3 DNA: TGCAGCGTTGAAGGCGGGACTAGCGGGCGGCCCTACGAGCAGTACTTC.

This rearrangement joins TRBV7-3 to TRBJ2-5; 10 bases agree with TRBD1. The J segment lost 5 bases and the V segment lost 4 bases, leaving 1 base of the junction unmatched. In germline, CDR1 is SGHTA, CDR2 FQGTGA. The CDR3 totals 13 residues. The CDR3 nucleotides read TGTGCCAGCAGCTCGGGACAGGGGGAGACCCAGTACTTC. Protein product: CASSSGQGETQYF.

The chain combines TRBV11-3 with TRBJ2-3; TRBD2 matches at 11 bases. There are 15 residues in the CDR3. V dropped 5 bases and J dropped 4; count of bases not matched to a gene: 5. Per the germline V gene, CDR1 is SGHNT and CDR2 is YENEEA. CDR3 sequence: CASSPGTSGPDTQYF. CDR3 nucleotide sequence: TGTGCCAGCAGCCCAGGGACTAGCGGACCAGATACGCAGTATTTT.

Points on this clone: Other DNA sequences in this specimen translate into the identical CDR3. The chain couples TRBV15 to TRBJ2-2, with 8 nucleotides matching TRBD2. The CDR3 loop spans 17 amino acids. V lost 1 base and J lost 4; bases outside the gene matches: 8. Per the germline V gene, CDR1 is LNHNV and CDR2 is YYDKDF (reference sequence). CDR3: CATSRVTGGGRTGELFF. The CDR3 bases are TGTGCCACCAGCAGAGTCACGGGGGGGGGACGCACCGGGGAGCTGTTTTTT.